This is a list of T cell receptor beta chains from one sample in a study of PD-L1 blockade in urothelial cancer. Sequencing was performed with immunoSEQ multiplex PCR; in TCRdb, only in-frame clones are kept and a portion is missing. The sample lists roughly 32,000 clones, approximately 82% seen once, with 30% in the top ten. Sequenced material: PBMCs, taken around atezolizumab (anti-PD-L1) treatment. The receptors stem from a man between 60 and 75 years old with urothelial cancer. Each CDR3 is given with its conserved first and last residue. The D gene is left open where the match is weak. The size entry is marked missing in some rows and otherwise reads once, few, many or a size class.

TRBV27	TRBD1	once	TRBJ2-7	CASSSTGTASYEQYF	TGTGCCAGCAGTTCAACCGGGACAGCATCCTACGAGCAGTACTTC
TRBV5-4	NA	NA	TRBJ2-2	CASSLAGANTGELFF	TGTGCCAGCAGCTTAGCAGGGGCTAACACCGGGGAGCTGTTTTTT
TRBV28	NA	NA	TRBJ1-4	CASSPPRGVYEKLFF	TGTGCCAGCAGTCCCCCACGGGGAGTCTATGAAAAACTGTTTTTT
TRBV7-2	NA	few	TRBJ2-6	CASSLASRSGANVLTF	TGTGCCAGCAGCTTAGCTTCCCGCTCTGGGGCCAACGTCCTGACTTTC
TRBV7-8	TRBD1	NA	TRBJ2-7	CASSLRPGQPYEQYF	TGTGCCAGCAGCCTACGCCCGGGACAGCCATACGAGCAGTACTTC
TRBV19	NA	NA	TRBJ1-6	CASSILQGTSSYNSPLHF	TGTGCCAGTAGTATTTTACAGGGAACGAGCTCCTATAATTCACCCCTCCACTTT
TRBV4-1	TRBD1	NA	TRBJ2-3	CASSQDRGRADTQYF	TGCGCCAGCAGCCAAGACAGGGGGCGAGCAGATACGCAGTATTTT
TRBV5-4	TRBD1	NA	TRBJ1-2	CATTIQGANGYTF	TGTGCTACCACGATACAGGGGGCGAATGGCTACACCTTC
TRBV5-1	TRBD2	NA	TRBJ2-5	CASSLVAQRGNQETQYF	TGCGCCAGCAGCTTGGTAGCCCAGCGGGGGAACCAAGAGACCCAGTACTTC
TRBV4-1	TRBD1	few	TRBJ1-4	CASSQRGRGATNEKLFF	TGCGCCAGCAGCCAAAGGGGGCGGGGTGCAACTAATGAAAAACTGTTTTTT
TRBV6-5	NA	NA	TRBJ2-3	CASSYLRADTQYF	TGTGCCAGCAGTTATTTGAGAGCAGATACGCAGTATTTT
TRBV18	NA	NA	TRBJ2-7	CASSPRTESNEQYF	TGTGCCAGCTCACCAAGGACAGAATCTAACGAGCAGTACTTC
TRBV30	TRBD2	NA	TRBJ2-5	CAWRRLAGGETQYF	TGTGCCTGGAGGCGACTAGCGGGTGGAGAGACCCAGTACTTC
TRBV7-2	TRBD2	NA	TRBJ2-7	CASSPATSVPYEQYF	TGTGCCAGCAGCCCTGCCACTAGCGTCCCTTACGAGCAGTACTTC
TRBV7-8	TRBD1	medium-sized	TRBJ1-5	CASSTEGGWQPQHF	TGTGCCAGCAGCACGGAAGGGGGCTGGCAGCCCCAGCATTTT
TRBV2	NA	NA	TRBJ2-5	CASSEYTPLETQYF	TGTGCCAGCAGTGAGTACACCCCTCTGGAGACCCAGTACTTC
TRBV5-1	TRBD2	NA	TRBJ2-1	CASSLGLAGGKKFF	TGCGCCAGCAGCTTGGGTCTAGCGGGGGGTAAAAAGTTCTTC
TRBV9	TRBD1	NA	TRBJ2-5	CASSAVTGYQETQYF	TGTGCCAGCAGCGCCGTGACAGGGTACCAAGAGACCCAGTACTTC
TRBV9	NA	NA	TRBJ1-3	CASSVGGYSGNTIYF	TGTGCCAGCAGCGTAGGGGGCTACTCTGGAAACACCATATATTTT
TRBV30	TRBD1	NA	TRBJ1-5	CAWSRPLTGGFDQPQHF	TGTGCCTGGAGTCGACCCCTGACAGGGGGCTTTGACCAGCCCCAGCATTTT
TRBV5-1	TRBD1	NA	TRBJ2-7	CASSFTAGTGVEQYF	TGCGCCAGCAGCTTCACAGCCGGGACAGGGGTCGAGCAGTACTTC
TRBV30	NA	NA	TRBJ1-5	CAWSPDTHNQPQHF	TGTGCCTGGAGTCCCGACACTCACAATCAGCCCCAGCATTTT
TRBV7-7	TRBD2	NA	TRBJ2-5	CASSLTSGRGETQYF	TGTGCTAGCAGCTTGACTAGCGGGAGAGGGGAGACCCAGTACTTC
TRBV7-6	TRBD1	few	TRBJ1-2	CASSLGQGAYGYTF	TGTGCCAGCAGCTTGGGACAGGGAGCCTATGGCTACACCTTC
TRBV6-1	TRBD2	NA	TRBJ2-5	CASSEMSAGREQTQYF	TGTGCCAGCAGTGAAATGTCGGCAGGGAGGGAACAGACCCAGTACTTC